This is a list of T cell receptor beta chains from one sample in a study of molecular identifiers for immune sequencing clone quantification. One entry per CDR3 protein results from TCRdb running MiXCR on the PCR reads. In the table there are 68,000 or so distinct CDR3 sequences, around a sixth of which are singletons. What was sequenced was naive CD8+ T cells from blood, with Jurkat cell RNA spiked in. The origin of the receptors is a human donor in good health. Some libraries in this study had Jurkat cell RNA spiked in. The CDR3 runs from the conserved cysteine through the conserved F or W. The D gene is left open where the match is weak. Clone size appears in some rows only: once, few, many, or a class for an expanded clone.

v_call: TRBV7-9; d_call: .; clone_size: few; j_call: TRBJ2-7; cdr3_length: 13; cdr3_aa: CASSPPTSQLQYF; cdr3_nt: TGTGCCAGCAGCCCCCCGACTAGTCAGCTGCAGTACTTC
v_call: TRBV19; d_call: TRBD2; clone_size: .; j_call: TRBJ2-7; cdr3_length: 18; cdr3_aa: CASSIGLAGGQRSYEQYF; cdr3_nt: TGTGCCAGTAGTATCGGACTAGCGGGAGGGCAAAGGTCCTACGAGCAGTACTTC
v_call: TRBV7-9; d_call: .; clone_size: many; j_call: TRBJ1-4; cdr3_length: 13; cdr3_aa: CASSLVVNEKLFF; cdr3_nt: TGTGCCAGCAGCTTAGTTGTTAATGAAAAACTGTTTTTT
v_call: TRBV5-1; d_call: .; clone_size: many; j_call: TRBJ2-2; cdr3_length: 11; cdr3_aa: CASLGDKELFF; cdr3_nt: TGCGCCAGCTTAGGGGACAAGGAGCTGTTTTTT
v_call: TRBV20-1; d_call: .; clone_size: few; j_call: TRBJ2-5; cdr3_length: 15; cdr3_aa: CSARVLLLGEPSQHF; cdr3_nt: TGCAGTGCTAGAGTCCTCCTCTTGGGAGAACCATCCCAGCACTTC
v_call: TRBV2; d_call: .; clone_size: many; j_call: TRBJ1-2; cdr3_length: 15; cdr3_aa: CASSDVPTANYGYTF; cdr3_nt: TGTGCCAGCAGTGACGTCCCCACAGCCAACTATGGCTACACCTTC
v_call: TRBV12-3/TRBV12-4; d_call: .; clone_size: many; j_call: TRBJ2-3; cdr3_length: 13; cdr3_aa: CASSAGDADTQYF; cdr3_nt: TGTGCCAGCAGTGCAGGGGATGCAGATACGCAGTATTTT
v_call: TRBV5-1; d_call: .; clone_size: medium-sized; j_call: TRBJ2-3; cdr3_length: 15; cdr3_aa: CASSSLAPSTDTQYF; cdr3_nt: TGCGCCAGCAGCTCACTAGCCCCAAGCACAGATACGCAGTATTTT
v_call: TRBV6-5; d_call: TRBD1; clone_size: many; j_call: TRBJ2-7; cdr3_length: 13; cdr3_aa: CASSHRGPYEQYF; cdr3_nt: TGTGCCAGCAGTCACAGGGGTCCCTACGAGCAGTACTTC
v_call: TRBV6-2/TRBV6-3; d_call: .; clone_size: many; j_call: TRBJ2-2; cdr3_length: 16; cdr3_aa: CASSYSGYANTGELFF; cdr3_nt: TGTGCCAGCAGTTACTCGGGGTACGCGAACACCGGGGAGCTGTTTTTT
v_call: TRBV11-3; d_call: .; clone_size: many; j_call: TRBJ2-1; cdr3_length: 14; cdr3_aa: CASSPIADPNEQFF; cdr3_nt: TGTGCCAGCAGCCCAATAGCGGATCCCAATGAGCAGTTCTTC
v_call: TRBV10-3; d_call: .; clone_size: many; j_call: TRBJ1-1; cdr3_length: 14; cdr3_aa: CAISESLSGGEAFF; cdr3_nt: TGTGCCATCAGTGAGTCCTTGAGCGGGGGTGAAGCTTTCTTT
v_call: TRBV7-2; d_call: .; clone_size: many; j_call: TRBJ2-5; cdr3_length: 14; cdr3_aa: CASNPTGMEETQYF; cdr3_nt: TGTGCCAGCAACCCCACGGGGATGGAAGAGACCCAGTACTTC
v_call: TRBV12-3/TRBV12-4; d_call: .; clone_size: .; j_call: TRBJ2-1; cdr3_length: 18; cdr3_aa: CASSPLGGGGAPYNEQFF; cdr3_nt: TGTGCCAGCAGTCCCCTTGGCGGGGGCGGCGCCCCCTACAATGAGCAGTTCTTC
v_call: TRBV5-1; d_call: .; clone_size: many; j_call: TRBJ1-2; cdr3_length: 14; cdr3_aa: CASSPETGPYGYTF; cdr3_nt: TGCGCCAGCAGCCCCGAGACAGGACCCTATGGCTACACCTTC
v_call: TRBV30; d_call: .; clone_size: many; j_call: TRBJ2-1; cdr3_length: 14; cdr3_aa: CARSDGSSYNEQFF; cdr3_nt: TGTGCCAGGAGCGACGGGAGCTCCTACAATGAGCAGTTCTTC
v_call: TRBV28; d_call: .; clone_size: few; j_call: TRBJ2-5; cdr3_length: 14; cdr3_aa: CASRIGTLRETQYF; cdr3_nt: TGTGCCAGCAGAATAGGGACTCTCCGGGAGACCCAGTACTTC
v_call: TRBV27; d_call: TRBD2; clone_size: many; j_call: TRBJ2-7; cdr3_length: 14; cdr3_aa: CASSSGLADYEQYF; cdr3_nt: TGTGCCAGCAGTTCGGGTCTAGCGGATTACGAGCAGTACTTC
v_call: TRBV13; d_call: TRBD1; clone_size: .; j_call: TRBJ1-2; cdr3_length: 15; cdr3_aa: CASSLGGQELYGYTF; cdr3_nt: TGTGCCAGCAGCTTAGGAGGACAGGAACTCTATGGCTACACCTTC
v_call: TRBV9; d_call: TRBD2; clone_size: few; j_call: TRBJ2-7; cdr3_length: 15; cdr3_aa: CASSVAGGSAYEQYF; cdr3_nt: TGTGCCAGCAGCGTAGCAGGCGGGAGTGCCTACGAGCAGTACTTC
v_call: TRBV5-1; d_call: TRBD2; clone_size: few; j_call: TRBJ2-7; cdr3_length: 15; cdr3_aa: CASSAKRGPSYEQYF; cdr3_nt: TGCGCCAGCAGCGCCAAGCGGGGGCCCTCCTACGAGCAGTACTTC
v_call: TRBV4-1; d_call: .; clone_size: .; j_call: TRBJ2-1; cdr3_length: 18; cdr3_aa: CASSQRYPPDSSYNEQFF; cdr3_nt: TGCGCCAGCAGCCAAAGGTACCCCCCGGATAGCTCCTACAATGAGCAGTTCTTC
v_call: TRBV5-5; d_call: TRBD1; clone_size: many; j_call: TRBJ1-1; cdr3_length: 14; cdr3_aa: CASSLPQGVTEAFF; cdr3_nt: TGTGCCAGCAGCTTGCCACAGGGGGTCACTGAAGCTTTCTTT
v_call: TRBV18; d_call: TRBD2; clone_size: many; j_call: TRBJ2-3; cdr3_length: 17; cdr3_aa: CASSPPRLAGGPPTQYF; cdr3_nt: TGTGCCAGCTCACCACCGCGGCTAGCGGGAGGTCCACCTACGCAGTATTTT
v_call: TRBV27; d_call: .; clone_size: many; j_call: TRBJ2-5; cdr3_length: 16; cdr3_aa: CASSPAAGPDQETQYF; cdr3_nt: TGTGCCAGCTCGCCCGCCGCGGGACCCGACCAAGAGACCCAGTACTTC
v_call: TRBV4-1; d_call: TRBD1; clone_size: many; j_call: TRBJ2-4; cdr3_length: 15; cdr3_aa: CASSQTDRVWYIQYF; cdr3_nt: TGCGCCAGCAGCCAAACGGACAGGGTATGGTACATTCAGTACTTC
v_call: TRBV20-1; d_call: TRBD1; clone_size: few; j_call: TRBJ1-1; cdr3_length: 18; cdr3_aa: CSARGIWDRGEMNTEAFF; cdr3_nt: TGCAGTGCTAGAGGGATATGGGACAGGGGGGAGATGAACACTGAAGCTTTCTTT
v_call: TRBV11-2; d_call: .; clone_size: many; j_call: TRBJ1-5; cdr3_length: 15; cdr3_aa: CASSLDSTIYQPQHF; cdr3_nt: TGTGCCAGCAGCTTGGACAGTACCATCTATCAGCCCCAGCATTTT
v_call: TRBV6-5; d_call: .; clone_size: many; j_call: TRBJ2-5; cdr3_length: 13; cdr3_aa: CASRTLNQETQYF; cdr3_nt: TGTGCCAGCAGGACACTAAACCAAGAGACCCAGTACTTC
v_call: TRBV12-3/TRBV12-4; d_call: .; clone_size: .; j_call: TRBJ2-2; cdr3_length: 10; cdr3_aa: CASGTGELFF; cdr3_nt: TGTGCCAGCGGGACCGGGGAGCTGTTTTTT
v_call: TRBV28; d_call: TRBD1; clone_size: .; j_call: TRBJ2-7; cdr3_length: 14; cdr3_aa: CASGFAGGIYEQYF; cdr3_nt: TGTGCCAGCGGTTTTGCAGGGGGCATCTACGAGCAGTACTTC
v_call: TRBV7-8; d_call: .; clone_size: few; j_call: TRBJ2-5; cdr3_length: 13; cdr3_aa: CASSLGPQETQYF; cdr3_nt: TGTGCCAGCAGCTTAGGACCGCAAGAGACCCAGTACTTC
v_call: TRBV27; d_call: .; clone_size: .; j_call: TRBJ1-2; cdr3_length: 15; cdr3_aa: CASSYGGPVAYGYTF; cdr3_nt: TGTGCCAGCAGTTATGGGGGTCCCGTAGCCTATGGCTACACCTTC
v_call: TRBV28; d_call: .; clone_size: many; j_call: TRBJ2-2; cdr3_length: 14; cdr3_aa: CASSFRLVLGELFF; cdr3_nt: TGTGCCAGCAGTTTCCGACTAGTACTCGGGGAGCTGTTTTTT
v_call: TRBV11-3; d_call: TRBD1; clone_size: .; j_call: TRBJ2-2; cdr3_length: 17; cdr3_aa: CASSPRVRTGGTGELFF; cdr3_nt: TGTGCCAGCAGCCCCCGTGTCAGGACAGGGGGCACCGGGGAGCTGTTTTTT
v_call: TRBV7-6; d_call: .; clone_size: many; j_call: TRBJ2-2; cdr3_length: 15; cdr3_aa: CASSLVVGNTGELFF; cdr3_nt: TGTGCCAGCAGCTTAGTGGTTGGGAACACCGGGGAGCTGTTTTTT
v_call: TRBV13; d_call: .; clone_size: many; j_call: TRBJ2-3; cdr3_length: 14; cdr3_aa: CASSLALTEDTQYF; cdr3_nt: TGTGCCAGCAGCTTAGCCTTGACAGAAGATACGCAGTATTTT
v_call: TRBV6-6; d_call: TRBD2; clone_size: many; j_call: TRBJ2-7; cdr3_length: 15; cdr3_aa: CASSYGAGGAYEQYF; cdr3_nt: TGTGCCAGCAGTTACGGGGCGGGAGGGGCCTACGAGCAGTACTTC
v_call: TRBV5-6; d_call: .; clone_size: .; j_call: TRBJ1-1; cdr3_length: 13; cdr3_aa: CASSQTTNTEAFF; cdr3_nt: TGTGCCAGCAGCCAAACAACGAACACTGAAGCTTTCTTT
v_call: TRBV27; d_call: .; clone_size: many; j_call: TRBJ2-7; cdr3_length: 12; cdr3_aa: CASSLMTGEQYF; cdr3_nt: TGTGCCAGCAGTCTTATGACGGGGGAGCAGTACTTC
v_call: TRBV6-2/TRBV6-3; d_call: TRBD2; clone_size: few; j_call: TRBJ2-1; cdr3_length: 17; cdr3_aa: CASRHQGLAGTYNEQFF; cdr3_nt: TGTGCCAGCAGACACCAGGGACTAGCGGGAACCTACAATGAGCAGTTCTTC
v_call: TRBV4-1; d_call: .; clone_size: many; j_call: TRBJ2-1; cdr3_length: 15; cdr3_aa: CASSQDRGPGYEQFF; cdr3_nt: TGCGCCAGCAGCCAAGATCGGGGACCTGGCTATGAGCAGTTCTTC
v_call: TRBV4-1; d_call: .; clone_size: .; j_call: TRBJ2-3; cdr3_length: 15; cdr3_aa: CASSRVQPSTDTQYF; cdr3_nt: TGCGCCAGCAGCCGAGTACAGCCTAGCACAGATACGCAGTATTTT
v_call: TRBV7-8; d_call: TRBD2; clone_size: many; j_call: TRBJ2-1; cdr3_length: 15; cdr3_aa: CASSIAGGSYNEQFF; cdr3_nt: TGTGCCAGCTCGATAGCGGGAGGTTCCTACAATGAGCAGTTCTTC
v_call: TRBV6-6; d_call: TRBD2; clone_size: many; j_call: TRBJ2-1; cdr3_length: 21; cdr3_aa: CASSYSWVTSGSLGSYNEQFF; cdr3_nt: TGTGCCAGCAGTTACTCGTGGGTGACTAGCGGGAGCCTGGGATCCTACAATGAGCAGTTCTTC
v_call: TRBV28; d_call: .; clone_size: .; j_call: TRBJ1-4; cdr3_length: 16; cdr3_aa: CASSKRPIGTNEKLFF; cdr3_nt: TGTGCCAGCAGTAAGAGACCCATCGGAACTAATGAAAAACTGTTTTTT
v_call: TRBV4-1; d_call: .; clone_size: few; j_call: TRBJ2-1; cdr3_length: 14; cdr3_aa: CASSHPAGLGEQFF; cdr3_nt: TGCGCCAGCAGCCACCCGGCAGGGCTGGGTGAGCAGTTCTTC
v_call: TRBV30; d_call: TRBD1; clone_size: many; j_call: TRBJ1-5; cdr3_length: 14; cdr3_aa: CAWSGGQVGQPQHF; cdr3_nt: TGTGCCTGGAGCGGAGGACAGGTGGGGCAGCCCCAGCATTTT
v_call: TRBV29-1; d_call: .; clone_size: many; j_call: TRBJ2-1; cdr3_length: 16; cdr3_aa: CSVEGRLEPLGDEQFF; cdr3_nt: TGCAGCGTTGAAGGGAGGCTAGAGCCCCTGGGCGATGAGCAGTTCTTC
v_call: TRBV11-2; d_call: .; clone_size: many; j_call: TRBJ2-1; cdr3_length: 18; cdr3_aa: CASSSPLTEGANYNEQFF; cdr3_nt: TGTGCCAGCAGCTCCCCGTTGACGGAGGGGGCTAACTACAATGAGCAGTTCTTC
v_call: TRBV20-1; d_call: TRBD2; clone_size: many; j_call: TRBJ2-1; cdr3_length: 14; cdr3_aa: CSARSGGSGVEQFF; cdr3_nt: TGCAGTGCTAGGTCGGGAGGGAGCGGCGTTGAGCAGTTCTTC
v_call: TRBV4-1; d_call: .; clone_size: many; j_call: TRBJ2-7; cdr3_length: 13; cdr3_aa: CASSSGRNYEQYF; cdr3_nt: TGCGCCAGCAGCTCGGGACGGAACTACGAGCAGTACTTC
v_call: TRBV11-2; d_call: TRBD1; clone_size: many; j_call: TRBJ2-7; cdr3_length: 16; cdr3_aa: CASSPTWDSYSYEQYF; cdr3_nt: TGTGCCAGCAGCCCAACGTGGGACAGTTACTCCTACGAGCAGTACTTC
v_call: TRBV20-1; d_call: .; clone_size: many; j_call: TRBJ2-7; cdr3_length: 11; cdr3_aa: CSASQGYEQYF; cdr3_nt: TGCAGTGCCAGCCAGGGGTACGAGCAGTACTTC
v_call: TRBV11-2; d_call: TRBD1; clone_size: few; j_call: TRBJ2-1; cdr3_length: 14; cdr3_aa: CASSFGTGHNEQFF; cdr3_nt: TGTGCCAGCAGCTTTGGGACAGGGCACAATGAGCAGTTCTTC
v_call: TRBV5-3; d_call: TRBD1; clone_size: once; j_call: TRBJ2-1; cdr3_length: 17; cdr3_aa: CASSWEPPTGGLNGQFF; cdr3_nt: TGTGCCAGTAGCTGGGAGCCGCCTACAGGGGGCCTGAATGGGCAGTTCTTC